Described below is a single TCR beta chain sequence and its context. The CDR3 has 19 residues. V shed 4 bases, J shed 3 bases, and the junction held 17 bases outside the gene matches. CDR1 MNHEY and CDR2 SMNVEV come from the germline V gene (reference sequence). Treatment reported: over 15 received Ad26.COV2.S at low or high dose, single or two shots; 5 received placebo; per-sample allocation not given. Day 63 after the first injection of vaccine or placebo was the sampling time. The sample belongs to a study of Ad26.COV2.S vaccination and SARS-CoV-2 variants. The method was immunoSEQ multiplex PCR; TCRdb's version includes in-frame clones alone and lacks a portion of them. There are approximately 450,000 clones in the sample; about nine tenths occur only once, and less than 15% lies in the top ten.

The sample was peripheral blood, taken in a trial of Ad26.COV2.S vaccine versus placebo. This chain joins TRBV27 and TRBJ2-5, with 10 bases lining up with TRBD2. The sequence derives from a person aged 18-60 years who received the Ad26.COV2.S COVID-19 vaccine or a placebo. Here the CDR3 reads CASSSQRGKASGSEETQYF. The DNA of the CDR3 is TGTGCCAGCAGTTCTCAAAGGGGGAAAGCTAGCGGGAGTGAAGAGACCCAGTACTTC.